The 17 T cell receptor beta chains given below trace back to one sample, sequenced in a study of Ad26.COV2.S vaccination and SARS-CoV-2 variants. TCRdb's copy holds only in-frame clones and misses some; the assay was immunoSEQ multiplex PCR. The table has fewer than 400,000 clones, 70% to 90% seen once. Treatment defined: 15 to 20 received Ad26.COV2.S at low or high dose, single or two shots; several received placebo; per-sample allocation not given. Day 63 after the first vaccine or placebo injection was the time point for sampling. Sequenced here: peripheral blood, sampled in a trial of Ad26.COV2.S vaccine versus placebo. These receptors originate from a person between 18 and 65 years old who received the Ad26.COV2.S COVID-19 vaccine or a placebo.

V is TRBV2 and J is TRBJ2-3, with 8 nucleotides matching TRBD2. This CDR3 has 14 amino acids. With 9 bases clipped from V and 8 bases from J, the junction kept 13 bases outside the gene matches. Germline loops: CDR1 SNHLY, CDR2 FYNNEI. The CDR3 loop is CARGGRTSFGTQYF. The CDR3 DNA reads TGTGCCAGGGGGGGGCGGACTAGCTTCGGTACGCAGTATTTT.

Here the CDR3 reads CAWSYWGGGNQPQHF. The CDR3 nucleotides read TGTGCCTGGAGCTACTGGGGGGGAGGTAATCAGCCCCAGCATTTT. The chain combines TRBV30 with TRBJ1-5, with a possible D match to TRBD1 (5 bases). From germline, CDR1 is GTSNPN and CDR2 SVGIG (reference sequence). This CDR3 has 15 amino acids. V was trimmed by 3 bases and J by 4 bases, leaving 16 bases between them.

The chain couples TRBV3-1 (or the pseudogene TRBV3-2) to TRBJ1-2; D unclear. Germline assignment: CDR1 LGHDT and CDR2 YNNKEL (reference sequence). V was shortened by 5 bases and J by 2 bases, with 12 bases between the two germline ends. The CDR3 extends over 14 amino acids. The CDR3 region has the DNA TGTGCCAGCAGCTCGATCTATCAGAACTATGGCTACACCTTC. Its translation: CASSSIYQNYGYTF.

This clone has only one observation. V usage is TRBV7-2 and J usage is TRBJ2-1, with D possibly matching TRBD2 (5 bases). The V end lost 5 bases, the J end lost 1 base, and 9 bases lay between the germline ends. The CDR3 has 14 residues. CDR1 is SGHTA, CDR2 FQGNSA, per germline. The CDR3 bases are TGTGCCAGCAGCCGCCGGGGTTCCTACAATGAGCAGTTCTTC. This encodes CASSRRGSYNEQFF. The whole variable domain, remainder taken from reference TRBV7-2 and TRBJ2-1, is GAGVSQSPSNKVTEKGKDVELRCDPISGHTALYWYRQSLGQGLEFLIYFQGNSAPDKSGLPSDRFSAERTGGSVSTLTIQRTQQEDSAVYLCASSRRGSYNEQFFGPGTRLTVL.

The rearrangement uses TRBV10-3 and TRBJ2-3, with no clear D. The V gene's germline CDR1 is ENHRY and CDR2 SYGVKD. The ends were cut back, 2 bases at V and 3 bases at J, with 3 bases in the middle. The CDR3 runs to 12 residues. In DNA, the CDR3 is TGTGCCATCAGTGAGAGAACAGATACGCAGTATTTT. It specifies CAISERTDTQYF.

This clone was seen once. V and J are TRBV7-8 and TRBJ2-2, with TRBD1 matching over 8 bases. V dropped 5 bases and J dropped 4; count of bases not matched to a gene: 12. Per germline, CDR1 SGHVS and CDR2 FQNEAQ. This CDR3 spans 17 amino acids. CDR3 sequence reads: CASSERRTDRVTGELFF. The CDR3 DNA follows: TGTGCCAGCAGCGAGCGACGAACGGACAGGGTCACCGGGGAGCTGTTTTTT.

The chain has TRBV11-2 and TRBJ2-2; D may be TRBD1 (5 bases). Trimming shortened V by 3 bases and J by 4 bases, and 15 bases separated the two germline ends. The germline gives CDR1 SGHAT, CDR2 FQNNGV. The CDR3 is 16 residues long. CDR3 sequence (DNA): TGTGCCAGCAGCTTGGGGCTCTATGGCGGCACCGGGGAGCTGTTTTTT. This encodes CASSLGLYGGTGELFF.

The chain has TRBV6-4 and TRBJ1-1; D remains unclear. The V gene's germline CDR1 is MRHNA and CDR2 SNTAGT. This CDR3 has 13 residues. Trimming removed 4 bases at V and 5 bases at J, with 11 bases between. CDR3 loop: CASSVGQRTEAFF. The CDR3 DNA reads TGTGCCAGCAGTGTTGGGCAGAGGACTGAAGCTTTCTTT.

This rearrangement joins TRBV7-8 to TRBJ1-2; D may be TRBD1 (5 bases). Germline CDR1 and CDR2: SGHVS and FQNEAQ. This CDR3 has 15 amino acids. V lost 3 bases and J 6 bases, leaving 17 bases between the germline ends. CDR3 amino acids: CASSFIRTQTHGYTF. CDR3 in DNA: TGTGCCAGCAGCTTTATAAGGACACAAACACATGGCTACACCTTC.

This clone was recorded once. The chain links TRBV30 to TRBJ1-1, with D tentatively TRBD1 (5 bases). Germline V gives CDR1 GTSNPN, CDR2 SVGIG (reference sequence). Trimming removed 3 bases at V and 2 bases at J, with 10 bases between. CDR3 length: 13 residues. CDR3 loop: CAWSRDPNTEAFF. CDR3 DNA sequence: TGTGCCTGGAGCCGGGACCCCAACACTGAAGCTTTCTTT.

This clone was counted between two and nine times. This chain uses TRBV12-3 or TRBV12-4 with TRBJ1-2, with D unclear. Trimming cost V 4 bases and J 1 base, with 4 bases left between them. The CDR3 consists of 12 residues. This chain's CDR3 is CASSSINYGYTF. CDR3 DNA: TGTGCCAGCAGTTCTATTAACTATGGCTACACCTTC.

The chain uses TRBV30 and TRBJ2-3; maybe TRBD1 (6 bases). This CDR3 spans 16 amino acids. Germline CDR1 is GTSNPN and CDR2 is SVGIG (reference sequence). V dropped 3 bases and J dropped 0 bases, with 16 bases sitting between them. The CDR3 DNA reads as TGTGCCTGGAGCTCGCTCGGGACATCGAGCACAGATACGCAGTATTTT. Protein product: CAWSSLGTSSTDTQYF.

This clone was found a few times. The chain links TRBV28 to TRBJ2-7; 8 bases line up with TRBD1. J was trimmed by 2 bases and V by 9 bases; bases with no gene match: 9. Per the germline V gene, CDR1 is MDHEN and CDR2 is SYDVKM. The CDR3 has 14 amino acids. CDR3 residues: CASQTGADPYEQYF. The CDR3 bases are TGTGCCAGTCAGACAGGGGCGGACCCCTACGAGCAGTACTTC.

CDR3 coding DNA: TGTGCCAGTAGTACCGCCTATGGCTACACCTTC. Translated: CASSTAYGYTF. The chain uses TRBV19 and TRBJ1-2; no definite D call. Germline CDR1 reads LNHDA; CDR2 reads SQIVND (reference sequence). The CDR3 has 11 amino acids. Between the trimmed V and J ends, which lost 4 bases and 4 bases, there was a span of 4 bases. Drawing the rest from reference TRBV19 and TRBJ1-2, the complete variable domain is DGGITQSPKYLFRKEGQNVTLSCEQNLNHDAMYWYRQDPGQGLRLIYYSQIVNDFQKGDIAEGYSVSREKKESFPLTVTSAQKNPTAFYLCASSTAYGYTFGSGTRLTVV.

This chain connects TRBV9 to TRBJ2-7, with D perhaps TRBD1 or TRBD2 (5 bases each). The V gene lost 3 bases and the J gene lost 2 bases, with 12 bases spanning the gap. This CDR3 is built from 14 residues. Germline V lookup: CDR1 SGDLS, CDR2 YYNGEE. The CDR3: CASSAGPNTYEQYF. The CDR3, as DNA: TGTGCCAGCAGCGCGGGACCGAATACCTACGAGCAGTACTTC.

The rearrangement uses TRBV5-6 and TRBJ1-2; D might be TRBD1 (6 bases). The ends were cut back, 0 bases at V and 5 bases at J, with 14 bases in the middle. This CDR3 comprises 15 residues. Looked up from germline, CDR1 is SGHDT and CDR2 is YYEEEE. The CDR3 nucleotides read TGTGCCAGCAGCTTGGCCGGGGGACAAGGATATGGCTACACCTTC. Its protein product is CASSLAGGQGYGYTF.

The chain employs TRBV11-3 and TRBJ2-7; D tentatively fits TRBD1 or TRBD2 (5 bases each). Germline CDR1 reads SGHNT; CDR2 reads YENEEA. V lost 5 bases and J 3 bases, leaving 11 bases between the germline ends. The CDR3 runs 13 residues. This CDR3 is CASSPDSGYEQYF. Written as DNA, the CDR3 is TGTGCCAGCAGCCCAGACAGCGGCTACGAGCAGTACTTC.